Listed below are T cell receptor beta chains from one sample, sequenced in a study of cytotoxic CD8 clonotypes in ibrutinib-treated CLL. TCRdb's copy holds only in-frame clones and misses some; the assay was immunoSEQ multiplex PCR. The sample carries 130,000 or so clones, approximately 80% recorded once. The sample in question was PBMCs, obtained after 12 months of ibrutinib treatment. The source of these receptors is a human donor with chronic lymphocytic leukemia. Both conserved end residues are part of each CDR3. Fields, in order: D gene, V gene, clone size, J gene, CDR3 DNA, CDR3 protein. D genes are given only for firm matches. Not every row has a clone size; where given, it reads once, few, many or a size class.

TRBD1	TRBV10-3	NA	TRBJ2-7	TGTGCCATCAGTGAGCCCGGACAGGGACCCTACGAGCAGTACTTC	CAISEPGQGPYEQYF
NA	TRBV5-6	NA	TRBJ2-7	TGTGCCAGCAGCTTGAACTCCATCTCCTACGAGCAGTACTTC	CASSLNSISYEQYF
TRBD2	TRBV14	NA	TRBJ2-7	TGTGCCAGCAGCCCTATTTCTAGCGGGAGCGGCTACGAGCAGTACTTC	CASSPISSGSGYEQYF
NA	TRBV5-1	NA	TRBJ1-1	TGCGCCAGCAGCCGGGGGGGCGGGCTGGCGTCTGGCACTGAAGCTTTCTTT	CASSRGGGLASGTEAFF
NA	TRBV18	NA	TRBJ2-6	TGTGCCAGCTCACCAATAGAAGTTTGGGCAGGCTCTGGGGCCAACGTCCTGACTTTC	CASSPIEVWAGSGANVLTF
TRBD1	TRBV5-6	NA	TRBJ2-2	TGTGCCAGCAGCTTGGCTGGACAGGGCACCGGGGAGCTGTTTTTT	CASSLAGQGTGELFF
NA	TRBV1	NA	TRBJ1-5	TGCACCAGCAGCCCCTTTGGTGACATGGCGGGGCAGCCCCAGCATTTT	CTSSPFGDMAGQPQHF
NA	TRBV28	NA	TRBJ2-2	TGTGCCAGCAGGCAGGGAGGTGACACCGGGGAGCTGTTTTTT	CASRQGGDTGELFF
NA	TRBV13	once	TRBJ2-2	TGTGCCAGCAGCGCCCGTGAGGGCAACACCGGGGAGCTGTTTTTT	CASSAREGNTGELFF
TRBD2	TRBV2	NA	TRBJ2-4	TGTGCCAGCAGTGAAAGGGTAGCGGGGGGCAACAAAAACATTCAGTACTTC	CASSERVAGGNKNIQYF
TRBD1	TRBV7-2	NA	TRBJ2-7	TGTGCCAGCAGCATCGGACAGGGCTCCTACGAGCAGTACTTC	CASSIGQGSYEQYF
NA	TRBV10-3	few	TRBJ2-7	TGTGCCATCGGTGGGGGGACAAGCTACGAGCAGTACTTC	CAIGGGTSYEQYF
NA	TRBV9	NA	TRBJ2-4	TGTGCCAGCAGCCCCCAGAAGGGCTCCAAAAACATTCAGTACTTC	CASSPQKGSKNIQYF
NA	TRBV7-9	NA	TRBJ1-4	TGTGCCAGCAGCTTACGACAGGTCAATGAAAAACTGTTTTTT	CASSLRQVNEKLFF
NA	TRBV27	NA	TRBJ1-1	TGTGCCAGCAGTTTCCGAGTGAACACTGAAGCTTTCTTT	CASSFRVNTEAFF
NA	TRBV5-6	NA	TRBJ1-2	TGTGCCAGCAGCCCGACTGAGAACTATGGCTACACCTTC	CASSPTENYGYTF
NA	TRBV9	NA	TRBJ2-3	TGTGCCAGCAGCGTAGGGGGGTTTCGCACAGATACGCAGTATTTT	CASSVGGFRTDTQYF
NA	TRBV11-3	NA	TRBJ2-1	TGTGCCAGCAGCTCCGGAGGCCCTGAGCAGTTCTTC	CASSSGGPEQFF